Listed below are T cell receptor beta chains from one sample, sequenced in a study of CD8 T cells in ankylosing spondylitis. TCRdb independently ran MiXCR on the 5' RACE reads; one entry per CDR3 protein. The sample consists of about 160,000 distinct CDR3 sequences, 18% of them appearing once. Sequencing was performed on blood, either unsorted or a sorted T cell fraction (not recorded which). The source of these receptors is a male donor with ankylosing spondylitis or in good health (not recorded which). CDR3s include the opening cysteine and the closing phenylalanine or tryptophan. Fields, in order: J gene, D gene, clone size, V gene, CDR3 DNA, CDR3 protein. The D gene is left open where the match is weak. Clone size is not always given. Where it is, it says once, few, many or a class for expanded clones.

j_call: TRBJ2-7
d_call: TRBD2
clone_size: many
v_call: TRBV3-1
cdr3_nt: TGTGCCAGCAGCCAAGAAGCTAGCGGAGGCGAGCAGTACTTC
cdr3_aa: CASSQEASGGEQYF

j_call: TRBJ2-2
d_call: NA
clone_size: many
v_call: TRBV6-5
cdr3_nt: TGTGCCAGCAGTTACTCGAGCATACCCAGGGCCGGGGAGCTGTTTTTT
cdr3_aa: CASSYSSIPRAGELFF

j_call: TRBJ1-3
d_call: TRBD1
clone_size: many
v_call: TRBV5-1
cdr3_nt: TGCGCCAGCAGCGCGGGGACAGGGTATACTGGAAACACCATATATTTT
cdr3_aa: CASSAGTGYTGNTIYF

j_call: TRBJ1-5
d_call: NA
clone_size: NA
v_call: TRBV7-8
cdr3_nt: TGTGCCAGCAGCTTTCCTGAAGGGAGACAGCCCCAGCATTTT
cdr3_aa: CASSFPEGRQPQHF

j_call: TRBJ1-6
d_call: NA
clone_size: NA
v_call: TRBV5-4
cdr3_nt: TGTGCCAGCAGCTTCAATTCACCCCTCCACTTT
cdr3_aa: CASSFNSPLHF

j_call: TRBJ2-3
d_call: NA
clone_size: many
v_call: TRBV29-1
cdr3_nt: TGCAGCCCCGGCTTTTTACACACAGATACGCAGTATTTT
cdr3_aa: CSPGFLHTDTQYF

j_call: TRBJ1-1
d_call: TRBD1
clone_size: many
v_call: TRBV5-1
cdr3_nt: TGCGCCAGCAGCTTGGGACAGGGAGGGGGCACTGAAGCTTTCTTT
cdr3_aa: CASSLGQGGGTEAFF

j_call: TRBJ2-1
d_call: NA
clone_size: many
v_call: TRBV6-5
cdr3_nt: TGTGCCTCCAGCGGGTCCGGACCGGGACACCGGACTAATGTTTATGAGCAGTTCTTC
cdr3_aa: CASSGSGPGHRTNVYEQFF

j_call: TRBJ2-4
d_call: NA
clone_size: NA
v_call: TRBV20-1
cdr3_nt: TGCAGTGCTCCAGGGGTGGCCAAAAACATTCAGTACTTC
cdr3_aa: CSAPGVAKNIQYF

j_call: TRBJ2-4
d_call: TRBD2
clone_size: few
v_call: TRBV29-1
cdr3_nt: TGCAGCGTTGAAGCCTCCAGGGAGGGAGACATTCAGTACTTC
cdr3_aa: CSVEASREGDIQYF

j_call: TRBJ2-7
d_call: NA
clone_size: NA
v_call: TRBV29-1
cdr3_nt: TGCAGCGCCGAAATACAGGGTTACCCACCCGAGCAGTACTTC
cdr3_aa: CSAEIQGYPPEQYF

j_call: TRBJ2-2
d_call: NA
clone_size: few
v_call: TRBV5-1
cdr3_nt: TGCGCCAGCAGCTTGGCCAGTGGTCCCGGGGAGCTGTTTTTT
cdr3_aa: CASSLASGPGELFF

j_call: TRBJ2-5
d_call: TRBD2
clone_size: many
v_call: TRBV12-3/TRBV12-4
cdr3_nt: TGTGCCAGCAGTCCACTAGCGGGAGTTAGAGAGACCCAGTACTTC
cdr3_aa: CASSPLAGVRETQYF

j_call: TRBJ2-7
d_call: TRBD1
clone_size: NA
v_call: TRBV27
cdr3_nt: TGTGCCAGCAGTTTATGGGACAGGATGTACGAGCAGTACTTC
cdr3_aa: CASSLWDRMYEQYF

j_call: TRBJ2-7
d_call: NA
clone_size: few
v_call: TRBV5-5
cdr3_nt: TGTGCCAGCAGCTTGGCGTGGGTTAGCTCCTACGAGCAGTACTTC
cdr3_aa: CASSLAWVSSYEQYF

j_call: TRBJ2-1
d_call: TRBD2
clone_size: many
v_call: TRBV10-3
cdr3_nt: TGTGCCATCAGTGAGTCGGCTAGCGGAGAGCAGTTCTTC
cdr3_aa: CAISESASGEQFF

j_call: TRBJ2-3
d_call: TRBD2
clone_size: many
v_call: TRBV18
cdr3_nt: TGTGCCAGCTCCAGCGGGAGTGATACGCAGTATTTT
cdr3_aa: CASSSGSDTQYF

j_call: TRBJ2-2
d_call: NA
clone_size: many
v_call: TRBV10-3
cdr3_nt: TGTGCCAGGTCCCTGACAGTGAACACCGGGGAGCTGTTTTTT
cdr3_aa: CARSLTVNTGELFF

j_call: TRBJ2-2
d_call: TRBD1
clone_size: NA
v_call: TRBV5-4
cdr3_nt: TGTGCCAGCAGCTTGGGGGACAGTGCCAACACCGGGGAGCTGTTTTTT
cdr3_aa: CASSLGDSANTGELFF

j_call: TRBJ2-5
d_call: TRBD1
clone_size: NA
v_call: TRBV6-5
cdr3_nt: TGTGCCAGCACCTACAGGGACAGGGGGCGAGAGACCCAGTACTTC
cdr3_aa: CASTYRDRGRETQYF

j_call: TRBJ1-4
d_call: NA
clone_size: many
v_call: TRBV5-6
cdr3_nt: TGTGCCAGCAGCTTGGGATCGCAGCAGAATAATGAAAAACTGTTTTTT
cdr3_aa: CASSLGSQQNNEKLFF

j_call: TRBJ1-4
d_call: TRBD1
clone_size: NA
v_call: TRBV11-2
cdr3_nt: TGTGCCAGCAGCGCGGACAGGGGAAGGGAAAAACTGTTTTTT
cdr3_aa: CASSADRGREKLFF

j_call: TRBJ2-3
d_call: NA
clone_size: NA
v_call: TRBV7-8
cdr3_nt: TGTGCCAGCAGCTTAGTGTTCACAGATACGGGGTATTTT
cdr3_aa: CASSLVFTDTGYF

j_call: TRBJ2-1
d_call: TRBD2
clone_size: few
v_call: TRBV29-1
cdr3_nt: TGCAGCGTTGCGGAGCGGGGGAGCTACAATGAGCAGTTCTTC
cdr3_aa: CSVAERGSYNEQFF

j_call: TRBJ2-3
d_call: TRBD2
clone_size: many
v_call: TRBV5-1
cdr3_nt: TGCGCCAGCAGCTTGCAATGGGGGGGGGTGGAAGATACGCAGTATTTT
cdr3_aa: CASSLQWGGVEDTQYF

j_call: TRBJ2-4
d_call: TRBD2
clone_size: many
v_call: TRBV12-3/TRBV12-4
cdr3_nt: TGTGCCAGCAGTTTAGGGGCTAGCGGGACGGAGAACATTCAGTACTTC
cdr3_aa: CASSLGASGTENIQYF

j_call: TRBJ2-3
d_call: TRBD2
clone_size: NA
v_call: TRBV11-2
cdr3_nt: TGTGCCAGCAGCCTGTGGACTAGCGGGAGTTTCAGCACAGATACGCAGTATTTT
cdr3_aa: CASSLWTSGSFSTDTQYF

j_call: TRBJ2-3
d_call: NA
clone_size: many
v_call: TRBV7-2
cdr3_nt: TGTGGGAAGCGGAACGATTCGGATACGCAGTATTTT
cdr3_aa: CGKRNDSDTQYF